Listed below are T cell receptor beta chains from one sample, sequenced in a study of blood T cells in healthy people across ages. In TCRdb, the 5' RACE reads were re-called with MiXCR into one record per CDR3 protein. The sample includes 700,000 to 800,000 distinct CDR3 sequences, about 42% of them seen just once. The specimen sequenced was blood. Receptors originate from a woman aged 55 to 70 in good health. Each CDR3 is given with its conserved first and last residue. The D gene is left open where the match is weak. Size tells how often a clone was seen (once, few, many) or the class of an expanded clone, and some rows leave it out.

D: NA; size: NA; J: TRBJ1-5; V: TRBV18; CDR3: CASSPSPGSNQPQHF; DNA: TGTGCCAGCTCACCGTCCCCGGGGAGCAATCAGCCCCAGCATTTT
D: NA; size: NA; J: TRBJ2-2; V: TRBV29-1; CDR3: CSVQGIGAGELFF; DNA: TGCAGCGTTCAGGGGATTGGGGCCGGGGAGCTGTTTTTT
D: TRBD2; size: NA; J: TRBJ2-1; V: TRBV7-2; CDR3: CASSFGTSGSEQFF; DNA: TGTGCCAGCAGCTTCGGGACTAGCGGGAGTGAGCAGTTCTTC
D: NA; size: NA; J: TRBJ2-7; V: TRBV21-1; CDR3: CASSKGVPSYEQYF; DNA: TGTGCCAGCAGCAAAGGTGTTCCGTCCTACGAGCAGTACTTC
D: NA; size: few; J: TRBJ2-1; V: TRBV14; CDR3: CASSQSLVNEQFF; DNA: TGTGCCAGCAGCCAGTCTCTAGTGAATGAGCAGTTCTTC
D: TRBD2; size: NA; J: TRBJ2-1; V: TRBV3-1; CDR3: CASSQEAPTSVYRYNEQFF; DNA: TGTGCCAGCAGCCAAGAGGCCCCCACTAGCGTCTACCGCTACAATGAGCAGTTCTTC
D: NA; size: NA; J: TRBJ2-7; V: TRBV7-3; CDR3: CASSPPIYYEQYF; DNA: TGTGCCAGCAGCCCCCCCATTTACTACGAGCAGTACTTC
D: NA; size: NA; J: TRBJ2-1; V: TRBV20-1; CDR3: CSASSSAGGYNEQFF; DNA: TGCAGTGCTAGTTCGTCTGCCGGTGGCTACAATGAGCAGTTCTTC
D: TRBD2; size: NA; J: TRBJ2-7; V: TRBV29-1; CDR3: CSVGVAGLEQYF; DNA: TGCAGCGTTGGGGTAGCGGGGTTGGAGCAGTACTTC
D: TRBD1; size: few; J: TRBJ1-1; V: TRBV27; CDR3: CASSLRDSITEAFF; DNA: TGTGCCAGCAGTTTACGGGACAGTATCACTGAAGCTTTCTTT
D: TRBD1; size: NA; J: TRBJ2-7; V: TRBV12-3/TRBV12-4; CDR3: CTSRRTGPYEQYF; DNA: TGTACCAGCAGACGGACAGGACCCTACGAGCAGTACTTC
D: TRBD1; size: NA; J: TRBJ1-5; V: TRBV6-5; CDR3: CASSYSRQGEEPQHF; DNA: TGTGCCAGCAGTTACTCGCGACAGGGCGAAGAGCCCCAGCATTTT
D: NA; size: few; J: TRBJ2-7; V: TRBV4-3; CDR3: CASSRQGTPYEQYF; DNA: TGCGCCAGCAGCCGGCAGGGGACGCCCTACGAGCAGTACTTC
D: NA; size: once; J: TRBJ1-2; V: TRBV7-9; CDR3: CASSRDNVYGYTF; DNA: TGTGCCAGCAGCCGGGACAATGTCTATGGCTACACCTTC
D: NA; size: NA; J: TRBJ2-1; V: TRBV29-1; CDR3: CSLMMEGYNEQFF; DNA: TGCAGCTTGATGATGGAGGGCTACAATGAGCAGTTCTTC
D: NA; size: NA; J: TRBJ2-7; V: TRBV9; CDR3: CASSPNPNNEQYF; DNA: TGTGCCAGCAGCCCTAACCCTAACAACGAGCAGTACTTC
D: TRBD2; size: NA; J: TRBJ2-7; V: TRBV29-1; CDR3: CSAQDRDAKAGGLEQYF; DNA: TGCAGCGCACAAGACAGGGACGCCAAAGCGGGAGGCCTCGAGCAGTACTTC
D: NA; size: NA; J: TRBJ1-2; V: TRBV28; CDR3: CASTRGTNYGYTF; DNA: TGTGCCAGCACGCGAGGGACCAACTATGGCTACACCTTC
D: TRBD1; size: few; J: TRBJ1-1; V: TRBV4-2; CDR3: CASSQADRVNTEAFF; DNA: TGTGCCAGCAGCCAAGCGGACAGGGTGAACACTGAAGCTTTCTTT
D: NA; size: NA; J: TRBJ2-7; V: TRBV28; CDR3: CASSLVGGASIYEQYF; DNA: TGTGCCAGCAGTTTAGTTGGGGGGGCGAGTATCTACGAGCAGTACTTC
D: NA; size: NA; J: TRBJ1-1; V: TRBV6-5; CDR3: CASSYSLDVTWGTEAFF; DNA: TGTGCCAGCAGTTACTCTTTGGACGTGACATGGGGCACTGAAGCTTTCTTT
D: NA; size: NA; J: TRBJ1-5; V: TRBV21-1; CDR3: CASSKVGTGNSNQPQHF; DNA: NA
D: TRBD2; size: few; J: TRBJ2-7; V: TRBV24-1; CDR3: CATSAPSSGRRFEQYF; DNA: TGTGCCACCAGTGCCCCGAGCAGCGGGAGACGTTTCGAGCAGTACTTC
D: NA; size: NA; J: TRBJ1-2; V: TRBV9; CDR3: CASRARAEGVGANYGYTF; DNA: TGTGCCAGCAGAGCCCGGGCCGAGGGCGTGGGAGCTAACTATGGCTACACCTTC
D: NA; size: many; J: TRBJ2-7; V: TRBV3-1; CDR3: CASSQMGSSYEQYF; DNA: TGTGCCAGCAGCCAGATGGGGAGCTCCTACGAGCAGTACTTC
D: NA; size: NA; J: TRBJ1-5; V: TRBV28; CDR3: CASRPAGNQPQHF; DNA: TGTGCCAGCAGACCGGCGGGCAATCAGCCCCAGCATTTT
D: NA; size: NA; J: TRBJ2-1; V: TRBV7-9; CDR3: CASSLESGIYEQFF; DNA: TGTGCCAGCAGCTTAGAAAGCGGAATCTACGAGCAGTTCTTC
D: TRBD2; size: NA; J: TRBJ2-7; V: TRBV11-2; CDR3: CASSLVWGGSGAEQYF; DNA: TGTGCCAGCAGCTTAGTCTGGGGGGGATCGGGCGCCGAGCAGTACTTC
D: NA; size: NA; J: TRBJ2-7; V: TRBV6-1; CDR3: CASSEAPGVYEQYF; DNA: TGTGCCAGCAGTGAAGCCCCGGGGGTCTACGAGCAGTACTTC
D: TRBD1; size: NA; J: TRBJ2-7; V: TRBV25-1; CDR3: CASSEAGTGDTQQYF; DNA: TGTGCCAGCAGTGAGGCCGGTACAGGGGATACGCAGCAGTACTTC
D: TRBD1; size: once; J: TRBJ2-7; V: TRBV14; CDR3: CASSQDMGQGAYEQYF; DNA: TGTGCCAGCAGCCAAGATATGGGCCAGGGGGCCTACGAGCAGTACTTC
D: NA; size: NA; J: TRBJ1-2; V: TRBV6-1; CDR3: CAIPGPYYGYTF; DNA: TGTGCCATACCGGGACCCTACTATGGCTACACCTTC
D: NA; size: NA; J: TRBJ1-5; V: TRBV15; CDR3: CATSRDHPGRYGGNQPQHF; DNA: TGTGCCACCAGCAGAGATCATCCGGGCCGCTATGGGGGCAATCAGCCCCAGCATTTT
D: NA; size: NA; J: TRBJ2-1; V: TRBV12-3/TRBV12-4; CDR3: CASRNVRGGGFF; DNA: TGTGCCAGCAGGAATGTCAGAGGGGGAGGGTTCTTC
D: TRBD2; size: few; J: TRBJ2-1; V: TRBV20-1; CDR3: CSAGDAGTSFLNEQFF; DNA: TGCAGTGCTGGGGACGCCGGGACTAGCTTTCTTAATGAGCAGTTCTTC
D: NA; size: NA; J: TRBJ2-7; V: TRBV25-1; CDR3: CASSLGVFKSEQYF; DNA: TGTGCCAGCAGCCTCGGGGTGTTCAAGAGCGAGCAGTACTTC
D: NA; size: NA; J: TRBJ2-5; V: TRBV28; CDR3: CASSLPSEYQETQYF; DNA: TGTGCCAGCAGTTTACCTTCAGAGTACCAAGAGACCCAGTACTTC
D: NA; size: NA; J: TRBJ1-2; V: TRBV24-1; CDR3: CATSDPPGGVSSGGYTF; DNA: TGTGCCACCAGTGACCCCCCAGGTGGCGTGAGCTCGGGCGGCTACACCTTC
D: NA; size: few; J: TRBJ2-5; V: TRBV29-1; CDR3: CSVSVWLAVETQYF; DNA: TGCAGCGTGTCGGTATGGCTAGCTGTAGAGACCCAGTACTTC
D: NA; size: NA; J: TRBJ2-5; V: TRBV11-2; CDR3: CASSFWASQETQYF; DNA: TGTGCCAGCAGCTTCTGGGCGTCGCAAGAGACCCAGTACTTC